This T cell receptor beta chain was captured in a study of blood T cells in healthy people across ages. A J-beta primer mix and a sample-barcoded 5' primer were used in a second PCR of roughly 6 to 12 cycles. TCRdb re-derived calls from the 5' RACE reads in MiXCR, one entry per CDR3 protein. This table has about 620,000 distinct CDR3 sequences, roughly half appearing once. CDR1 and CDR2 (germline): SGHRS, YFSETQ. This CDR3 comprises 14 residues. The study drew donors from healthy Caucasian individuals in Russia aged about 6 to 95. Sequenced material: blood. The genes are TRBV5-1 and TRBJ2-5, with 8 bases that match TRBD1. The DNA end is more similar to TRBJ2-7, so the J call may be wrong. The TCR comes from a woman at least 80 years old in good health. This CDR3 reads CASSIGQGVYEQYF. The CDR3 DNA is TGCGCCAGCAGCATAGGACAGGGAGTCTACGAGCAGTACTTC.